These 13 T cell receptor beta chains share one sample of origin, sequenced in a study of yellow fever vaccine responses in identical twins. TCRdb called the RT-PCR reads again in MiXCR, with one record for every CDR3 protein. The sample carries around 13,000 distinct CDR3 sequences, about 83% recorded once. The sample in question was T cells from blood (PBMCs), unsorted or a sorted subset (not recorded which), obtained before or after yellow fever vaccination (not recorded which). The receptors derive from a woman between 18 and 29 years old who received the yellow fever vaccine.

This sequence joins TRBV7-3 and TRBJ2-5, with D perhaps matching TRBD2 (5 bases). Germline CDR1 is SGHTA and CDR2 is FQGTGA. The ends were cut back, 1 base at V and 5 bases at J, with 14 bases in the middle. CDR3 length equals 15 residues. The CDR3 DNA reads TGTGCCAGCAGCTTAAGTCTGGGCAGGAGGGAGACCCAGTACTTC. Protein product: CASSLSLGRRETQYF.

The rearrangement uses TRBV11-2 and TRBJ2-1; D is unclear. Trimming took 5 bases from V and 4 from J, leaving 12 bases between them. Germline V gene data show CDR1 as SGHAT and CDR2 as FQNNGV. The length of the CDR3 is 14 residues. The CDR3 protein is CASSEPSTYNEQFF. For the CDR3, the DNA is TGTGCCAGCAGCGAGCCTTCAACATACAATGAGCAGTTCTTC.

The V gene is TRBV20-1, the J gene TRBJ2-5; 9 positions match TRBD2. V shed 5 bases and J 9 bases; nucleotides not matched to a gene: 13. The CDR3 consists of 14 residues. Germline V gene lookup returns CDR1 DFQATT and CDR2 SNEGSKA (reference sequence). CDR3: CSAPKRGQRGAQYF. Written as DNA, the CDR3 is TGCAGTGCTCCGAAGCGGGGCCAGCGGGGGGCCCAGTACTTC.

The rearrangement uses TRBV7-9 and TRBJ2-7; TRBD1 matches at 9 bases. CDR3 length: 15 residues. J gave up 6 bases and V 7 bases, and 13 bases lay outside the gene matches. Per the germline V gene, CDR1 is SEHNR and CDR2 is FQNEAQ (reference sequence). The CDR3 protein is CASTTSGTGNFEQYF. The CDR3 DNA follows: TGTGCCAGCACAACCTCCGGGACAGGGAATTTCGAGCAGTACTTC.

The chain joins TRBV5-4 to TRBJ2-3; D possibly corresponds to TRBD2 (5 bases). CDR3 size: 14 residues. Deletions cut 0 bases from V and 6 bases from J, with 11 bases between. The germline V gene encodes CDR1 SGHNT and CDR2 YYREEE (reference sequence). The CDR3 DNA reads as TGTGCCAGCAGCTTGGGGGCGGGCCCGGATACGCAGTATTTT. Protein: CASSLGAGPDTQYF.

The chain recombines TRBV11-1 with TRBJ2-2, with 7 bases that match TRBD1. Losses at the gene ends were 4 bases for V and 3 bases for J; bases not matched to a gene: 14. This CDR3 region has 18 residues. CDR1 and CDR2 from the germline V gene are SGHAT and FQDESV (reference sequence). This CDR3 is CASSSIRTGVSDTGELFF. The CDR3 DNA follows: TGTGCCAGCAGCTCTATAAGAACAGGGGTGTCGGACACCGGGGAGCTGTTTTTT.

The chain has TRBV12-3 or TRBV12-4 and TRBJ2-5; D remains ambiguous. Trimming took off 9 bases at V and 3 bases at J, with 5 bases between the two ends. CDR3 length: 10 amino acids. The CDR3 DNA reads as TGTGCCAGAAGAAAAGAGACCCAGTACTTC. Residues: CARRKETQYF.

The rearrangement links TRBV5-1 to TRBJ2-5, with 13 nucleotides matching TRBD2. Germline V gene lookup returns CDR1 SGHRS and CDR2 YFSETQ. The CDR3 spans 16 residues. Germline trimming cut 4 bases from V and 5 bases from J; bases unmatched to any gene: 8. The CDR3 nucleotides read TGCGCCAGCAGCCGTGGACTAGCGGGAGTTGGGGAGACCCAGTACTTC. This sequence encodes CASSRGLAGVGETQYF.

CDR3 nucleotides: TGTGCCAGTAGTATGTCTCAGGGCAATCAGCCCCAGCATTTT. Translated: CASSMSQGNQPQHF. The J gene is TRBJ1-5, the V gene TRBV19, with no clear D. V lost 3 bases, J lost 2 bases, and 8 bases lay in between. This CDR3 contains 14 residues. Germline values: CDR1 LNHDA, CDR2 SQIVND (reference sequence). The whole variable domain, remainder taken from reference TRBV19 and TRBJ1-5, is DGGITQSPKYLFRKEGQNVTLSCEQNLNHDAMYWYRQDPGQGLRLIYYSQIVNDFQKGDIAEGYSVSREKKESFPLTVTSAQKNPTAFYLCASSMSQGNQPQHFGDGTRLSIL.

The CDR3 coding sequence is TGCGCCAGCAGCCAAGTCAAGGGGAAAGGCAATCAGCCCCAGCATTTT. This sequence encodes CASSQVKGKGNQPQHF. The chain combines TRBV4-1 with TRBJ1-5; a possible D gene is TRBD1 (5 bases). Trimming shortened V by 1 base and J by 2 bases, and 12 bases separated the two germline ends. This CDR3 contains 16 residues. Germline-derived CDR1 and CDR2 are MGHRA and YSYEKL.

This clonotype occurred a few times. The J gene is TRBJ2-7, the V gene TRBV11-2; 7 bases map to TRBD1. Trimming took 5 bases from V and 5 from J; bases not matched to a gene: 9. The CDR3 has 14 residues. The V gene's germline CDR1 is SGHAT and CDR2 FQNNGV. The CDR3 here is CASSGNRGPDEQYF. The CDR3 nucleotides read TGTGCCAGCAGCGGGAACAGGGGCCCAGACGAGCAGTACTTC.

V usage is TRBV6-2 or TRBV6-3 and J usage is TRBJ2-2; no reliable D call. The CDR3 covers 16 residues. V was cut by 2 bases and J by 2 bases, with 12 bases left in between. The germline CDR1 and CDR2 sequences are MNHEY and SVGEGT. The CDR3 sequence is CASSYLGPHNTGELFF. For the CDR3, the DNA is TGTGCCAGCAGTTACCTAGGGCCCCATAACACCGGGGAGCTGTTTTTT.

The rearrangement uses TRBV2 and TRBJ2-7, with D tentatively TRBD1 (6 bases). The CDR3 extends over 15 amino acids. Germline V gives CDR1 SNHLY, CDR2 FYNNEI. The germline V and J ends were trimmed by 4 bases and 4 bases, with 17 bases remaining between them. The CDR3: CASSGGAGEAYEQYF. CDR3 coding DNA: TGTGCCAGCAGTGGGGGTGCAGGGGAAGCGTACGAGCAGTACTTC.